This T cell receptor beta chain is drawn from a study of shared T cell receptors in the human thymus. TCRdb's copy holds only in-frame clones and misses some; the assay was immunoSEQ multiplex PCR. The sample has approximately 580,000 clones; roughly 74% are singletons. Germline assignment: CDR1 MNHEY and CDR2 SMNVEV (reference sequence). CDR3 size: 20 residues. Losses at the gene ends were 6 bases for V and 8 bases for J; bases not matched to a gene: 20. The same sample was also used in a study of human thymus T cells. In that study: Apparent skewing of V and J gene usage characterized both thymic and blood repertoires.

The TCR sequence derives from a boy in the first two years of life with a congenital heart defect. V and J are TRBV27 and TRBJ2-1; 15 positions match TRBD2. The specimen was thymocytes. The CDR3 is CASRNSGLAGGRGGIDEQFF. The CDR3 nucleotides are TGTGCCAGCAGAAATTCGGGACTAGCGGGAGGTCGTGGTGGAATCGATGAGCAGTTCTTC.